This passage covers 20 T cell receptor beta chains from one sample sequenced in a study of blood T cells in healthy people across ages (dated by TCRdb to about 2015). The library relied on 5' RACE. Sequenced on an Illumina HiSeq 2500. A second PCR of about 7 to 12 cycles was run with a J-beta primer mix and a sample-barcoded 5' primer. TCRdb passed the public sequencing reads through fastp at Q25 and MiXCR, retaining productive beta sequences. One record per CDR3 amino acid sequence lists the most common genes and DNA. The sample includes 1.5 million to 2 million distinct CDR3 sequences, with around half observed a single time. Over 2% of the sample goes to the ten largest clones. Sequencing was carried out using blood. The source is a woman aged 40 to 50 in good health.

V gene TRBV4-2 combines with J gene TRBJ2-1; the match to TRBD2 covers 9 bases. Trimming removed 2 bases from V and 0 bases from J; junction bases left unmatched: 14. The CDR3 totals 20 residues. Looked up from germline, CDR1 is LGHNA and CDR2 is YNFKEQ. CDR3 in amino acids: CASSQRERGAHSSSYNEQFF. DNA of the CDR3: TGTGCCAGCAGCCAAAGGGAGCGGGGGGCCCACTCGAGCTCCTACAATGAGCAGTTCTTC.

The J gene is TRBJ1-2, the V gene TRBV10-3; D ambiguous. The CDR3 spans 13 residues. V shed 5 bases and J shed 2 bases, with 9 bases lying between them. Germline V gene data show CDR1 as ENHRY and CDR2 as SYGVKD. CDR3 nucleotide sequence: TGTGCCATCAGTTTTGCAACGAACTATGGCTACACCTTC. Amino acid sequence: CAISFATNYGYTF.

This clonotype showed up just a few times. The V and J genes are TRBV11-1 and TRBJ2-7; D perhaps matches TRBD2 (6 bases). Germline V gives CDR1 SGHAT, CDR2 FQDESV (reference sequence). CDR3 size: 15 residues. Trimming took off 5 bases at V and 3 bases at J, with 17 bases between the two ends. This CDR3 is CASSPHLGTYYEQYF. As DNA, the CDR3 is TGTGCCAGCAGCCCACACCTCGGGACTTACTACGAGCAGTACTTC.

The rearrangement links TRBV28 to TRBJ1-2; D possibly corresponds to TRBD1 (5 bases). The CDR3 length is 13 residues. The germline V and J ends were trimmed by 3 bases and 8 bases, with 13 bases remaining between them. Germline values: CDR1 MDHEN, CDR2 SYDVKM. DNA of the CDR3: TGTGCCAGCAGTTTCAAGGGGCCGAGGGGCTACACCTTC. Protein: CASSFKGPRGYTF.

This chain connects TRBV20-1 to TRBJ1-1, with D possibly TRBD1 on 5 matching bases. The CDR3 loop spans 13 amino acids. Trimming took off 4 bases at V and 4 bases at J, with 13 bases between the two ends. The germline V gene has CDR1 DFQATT and CDR2 SNEGSKA (reference sequence). The CDR3 spells CSAIGGGSTEAFF. DNA for the CDR3: TGCAGTGCTATCGGGGGGGGAAGCACTGAAGCTTTCTTT.

This clonotype was counted between two and nine times. V and J are TRBV2 and TRBJ2-7; TRBD1 aligns across 11 bases. V shed 6 bases and J 4 bases; nucleotides not matched to a gene: 8. CDR3 length equals 15 residues. Germline CDR1 SNHLY, CDR2 FYNNEI. The CDR3 loop reads CASRARTGGRYEQYF. The CDR3 nucleotides are TGTGCCAGCAGAGCCAGGACAGGGGGCCGGTACGAGCAGTACTTC.

This clonotype has a handful of counts. The rearrangement joins TRBV12-3 or TRBV12-4 to TRBJ2-3; weak D call: TRBD1 (6 bases). The V and J ends lost 7 bases and 4 bases respectively, with 21 bases between them. There are 16 residues in the CDR3. CDR3 nucleotides: TGTGCCAGCACCCCTAAACAGGGACCGGTCTCAGATACGCAGTATTTT. It encodes CASTPKQGPVSDTQYF.

The chain joins TRBV27 to TRBJ2-1; weak D call: TRBD2 (6 bases). Germline V gene sequence: CDR1 MNHEY, CDR2 SMNVEV (reference sequence). Trimming stripped 4 bases from V and 9 bases from J, with 19 bases between. The CDR3 runs to 15 residues. CDR3 residues: CASSSGTAGRGEQFF. The CDR3 region has the DNA TGTGCCAGCAGTTCAGGGACGGCGGGAAGGGGTGAGCAGTTCTTC.

The chain combines TRBV20-1 with TRBJ2-7; TRBD2 aligns across 9 bases. Judging by the DNA end, TRBJ2-5 fits better; the J call may be wrong. The CDR3 length is 14 residues. CDR1 is DFQATT, CDR2 SNEGSKA, per germline (reference sequence). CDR3 residues: CSAPDSGGGETQYF. The CDR3 DNA sequence: TGCAGTGCACCAGATAGCGGGGGTGGAGAGACCCAGTACTTC.

This clonotype was recorded a few times. V gene TRBV20-1 combines with J gene TRBJ2-3, with 9 nucleotides matching TRBD2. CDR1 and CDR2 from the germline V gene are DFQATT and SNEGSKA (reference sequence). The CDR3 runs to 15 residues. The V segment lost 3 bases and the J segment 4 bases; nucleotides outside the gene matches: 8. CDR3 sequence (DNA): TGCAGTGCTAGGGTAGCGGGGGTAGTGTCAGATACGCAGTATTTT. This encodes CSARVAGVVSDTQYF.

The rearrangement links TRBV27 to TRBJ2-7; D possibly corresponds to TRBD1 (6 bases). Germline V gives CDR1 MNHEY, CDR2 SMNVEV (reference sequence). Trimming removed 3 bases at V and 7 bases at J, with 16 bases between. The CDR3 runs to 14 residues. The CDR3 DNA reads TGTGCCAGCAGTTTTACCGGACAGCCACAAGAGCAGTACTTC. Translating gives CASSFTGQPQEQYF.

The V and J genes are TRBV15 and TRBJ2-3; 9 bases agree with TRBD2. This CDR3 has 15 residues. Germline CDR1 and CDR2: LNHNV and YYDKDF (reference sequence). The trim removed 5 bases at V and 2 bases at J, leaving 5 bases unmatched. Here the CDR3 reads CATSLAGETTDTQYF. CDR3 in DNA: TGTGCCACCAGCTTAGCGGGGGAGACCACAGATACGCAGTATTTT.

The gene calls are TRBV7-9 and TRBJ1-2, with D hard to call. V was shortened by 4 bases and J by 1 base, with 13 bases between the two germline ends. The germline CDR1 and CDR2 sequences are SEHNR and FQNEAQ (reference sequence). This CDR3 is 15 amino acids long. The CDR3 DNA follows: TGTGCCAGCAGCTCGTTGGACGGAGATAACTATGGCTACACCTTC. This encodes CASSSLDGDNYGYTF.

This chain uses TRBV7-2 with TRBJ2-1; tentatively, D is TRBD2 (5 bases). This CDR3 region has 15 residues. The ends were cut back, 6 bases at V and 0 bases at J, with 12 bases in the middle. Germline loops: CDR1 SGHTA, CDR2 FQGNSA. This chain's CDR3 is CASRATRSSYNEQFF. Here the CDR3 DNA reads TGTGCCAGCAGGGCAACTAGGAGCTCCTACAATGAGCAGTTCTTC.

This chain uses TRBV7-2 with TRBJ2-1; 7 bases fit TRBD1. Unmatched junction bases numbered 13, after V lost 5 bases and J lost 9 bases. Per the germline V gene, CDR1 is SGHTA and CDR2 is FQGNSA. The CDR3 runs to 15 residues. CDR3 bases: TGTGCCAGCAGCGGAAGGGGGCAGGGGTCCCGTGAGCAGTTCTTC. This translates into CASSGRGQGSREQFF.

The chain employs TRBV28 and TRBJ2-7, with 10 bases aligning to TRBD1. The CDR3 is 14 residues long. Germline CDR1 is MDHEN and CDR2 is SYDVKM. V shed 8 bases, J shed 7 bases, and the junction held 11 bases outside the gene matches. Written as DNA, the CDR3 is TGTGCCAGCGCTCGGCCGGGACAGGGGCGGGAGCAGTACTTC. The encoded protein is CASARPGQGREQYF. The variable domain in full, completed from reference TRBV28 and TRBJ2-7, reads DVKVTQSSRYLVKRTGEKVFLECVQDMDHENMFWYRQDPGLGLRLIYFSYDVKMKEKGDIPEGYSVSREKKERFSLILESASTNQTSMYLCASARPGQGREQYFGPGTRLTVT.

At least ten counts were recorded for this clonotype. CDR3 sequence: CASSPRLNSYNEQFF. CDR3 nucleotide sequence: TGCGCCAGCAGCCCCAGACTGAACTCCTACAATGAGCAGTTCTTC. The genes are TRBV5-1 and TRBJ2-1; D gene unclear. The V gene lost 4 bases and the J gene lost 0 bases, with 11 bases spanning the gap. The V gene's germline CDR1 is SGHRS and CDR2 YFSETQ. The CDR3 has 15 amino acids.

This clonotype was recorded only once. One end of the junction fails to match germline, which may point to a read error. This CDR3 reads CASSSPYKQYF. CDR3 bases: TGTGCCAGCAGTTCGCCCTACAAGCAGTACTTC. The chain joins TRBV28 to TRBJ2-7; D remains unclear. This CDR3 is 11 amino acids long. CDR1 is MDHEN, CDR2 SYDVKM, per germline.

The chain recombines TRBV25-1 with TRBJ2-7; the D is unclear. CDR3 length: 15 amino acids. V lost 1 base to trimming and J lost 5 bases, with 15 bases between them. Per the germline V gene, CDR1 is MGHDK and CDR2 is SYGVNS. The CDR3 loop is CASSESLRKGHEQYF. The CDR3 DNA reads TGTGCCAGCAGTGAATCCCTGCGTAAAGGTCACGAGCAGTACTTC.

The sample holds a few counts of this clonotype. This chain joins TRBV6-1 and TRBJ2-1, with 9 positions matching TRBD2. Germline values: CDR1 MNHNS, CDR2 SASEGT. V lost 2 bases to trimming and J lost 7 bases; unmatched junction nucleotides: 9. This CDR3 region has 16 residues. This CDR3 is CASSEWSSGVGNEQFF. The CDR3 DNA follows: TGTGCCAGCAGTGAATGGTCTAGCGGGGTTGGGAATGAGCAGTTCTTC.